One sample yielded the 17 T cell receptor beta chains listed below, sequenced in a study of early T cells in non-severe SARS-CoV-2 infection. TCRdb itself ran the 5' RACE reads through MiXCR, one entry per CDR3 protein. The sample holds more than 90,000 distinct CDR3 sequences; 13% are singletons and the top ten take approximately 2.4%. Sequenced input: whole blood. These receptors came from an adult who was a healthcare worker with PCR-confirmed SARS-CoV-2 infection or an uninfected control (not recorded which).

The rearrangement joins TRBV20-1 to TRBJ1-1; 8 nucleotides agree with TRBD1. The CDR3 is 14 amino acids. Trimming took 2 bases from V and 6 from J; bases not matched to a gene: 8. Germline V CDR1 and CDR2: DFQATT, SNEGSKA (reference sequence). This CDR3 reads CSARLARGRPEAFF. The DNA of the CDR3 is TGCAGTGCTAGATTAGCCAGGGGGCGACCTGAAGCTTTCTTT.

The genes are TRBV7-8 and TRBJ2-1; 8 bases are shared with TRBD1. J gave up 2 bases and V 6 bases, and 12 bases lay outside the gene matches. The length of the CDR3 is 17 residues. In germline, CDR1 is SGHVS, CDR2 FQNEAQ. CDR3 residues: CASRFPGGPGAYNEQFF. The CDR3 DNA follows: TGTGCCAGCAGGTTTCCAGGGGGCCCGGGGGCCTACAATGAGCAGTTCTTC. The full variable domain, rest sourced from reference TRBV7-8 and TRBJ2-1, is GAGVSQSPRYKVAKRGQDVALRCDPISGHVSLFWYQQALGQGPEFLTYFQNEAQLDKSGLPSDRFFAERPEGSVSTLKIQRTQQEDSAVYLCASRFPGGPGAYNEQFFGPGTRLTVL.

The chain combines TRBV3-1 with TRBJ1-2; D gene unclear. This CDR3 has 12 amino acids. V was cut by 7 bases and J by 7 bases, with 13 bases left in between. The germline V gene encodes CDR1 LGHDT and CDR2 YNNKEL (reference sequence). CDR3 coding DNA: TGTGCCAGCACGCGGGGTTTAGGTGGCTACACCTTC. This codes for CASTRGLGGYTF.

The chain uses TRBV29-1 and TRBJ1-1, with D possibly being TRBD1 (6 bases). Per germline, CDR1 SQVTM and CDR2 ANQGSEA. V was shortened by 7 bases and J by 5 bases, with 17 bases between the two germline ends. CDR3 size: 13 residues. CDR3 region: CSALQGGWTEAFF. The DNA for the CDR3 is TGCAGCGCTCTACAGGGTGGGTGGACTGAAGCTTTCTTT.

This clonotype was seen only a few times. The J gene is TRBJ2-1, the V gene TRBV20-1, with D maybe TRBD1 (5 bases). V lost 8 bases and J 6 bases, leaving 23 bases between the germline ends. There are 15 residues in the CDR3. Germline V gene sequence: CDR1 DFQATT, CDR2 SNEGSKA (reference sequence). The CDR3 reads CSSLRWAGYLNEQFF. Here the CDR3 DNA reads TGCAGTTCCCTGAGGTGGGCAGGGTACCTCAATGAGCAGTTCTTC.

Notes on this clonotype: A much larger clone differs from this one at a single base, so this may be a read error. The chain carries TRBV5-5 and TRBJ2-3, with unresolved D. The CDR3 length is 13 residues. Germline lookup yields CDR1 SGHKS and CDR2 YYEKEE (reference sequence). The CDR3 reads CAGSLDGQLRWYF. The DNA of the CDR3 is TGTGCCGGCAGCTTGGATGGGCAGCTCAGGTGGTATTTT.

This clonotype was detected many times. The DNA for the CDR3 is TGTGCCAGCAACCCTCTAAAGACAGGCTACAATGAGCAGTTCTTC. Encoded protein: CASNPLKTGYNEQFF. V usage is TRBV11-2 and J usage is TRBJ2-1; tentative D call: TRBD1 (6 bases). The CDR3 is made up of 15 amino acids. The ends were cut back, 7 bases at V and 3 bases at J, with 16 bases in the middle. CDR1 is SGHAT and CDR2 is FQNNGV in the germline V gene.

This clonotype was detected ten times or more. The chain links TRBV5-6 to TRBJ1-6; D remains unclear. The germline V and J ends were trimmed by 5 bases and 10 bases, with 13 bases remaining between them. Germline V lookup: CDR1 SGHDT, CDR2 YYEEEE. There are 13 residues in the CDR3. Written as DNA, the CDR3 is TGTGCCAGCAGTCCCGGAAGGGTGTCACCCCTCCACTTT. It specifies CASSPGRVSPLHF.

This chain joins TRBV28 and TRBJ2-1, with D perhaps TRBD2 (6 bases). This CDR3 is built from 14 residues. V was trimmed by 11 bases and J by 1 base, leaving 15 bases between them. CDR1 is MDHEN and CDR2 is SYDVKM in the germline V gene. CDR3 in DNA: TGTGCCGTTAGCGGAGGCATTTCCTACAATGAGCAGTTCTTC. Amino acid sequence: CAVSGGISYNEQFF.

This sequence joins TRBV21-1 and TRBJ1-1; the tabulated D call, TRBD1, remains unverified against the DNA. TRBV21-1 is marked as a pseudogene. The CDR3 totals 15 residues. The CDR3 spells CASTQPGDRNTEAFF. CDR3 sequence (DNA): TGTGCCAGCACCCAACCGGGGGACAGGAACACTGAAGCTTTCTTT.

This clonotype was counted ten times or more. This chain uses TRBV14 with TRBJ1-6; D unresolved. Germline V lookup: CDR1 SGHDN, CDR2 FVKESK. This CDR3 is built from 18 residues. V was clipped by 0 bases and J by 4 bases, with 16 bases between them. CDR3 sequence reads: CASSQDPRKYGYNSPLHF. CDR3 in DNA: TGTGCCAGCAGCCAAGACCCCCGGAAATATGGGTATAATTCACCCCTCCACTTT.

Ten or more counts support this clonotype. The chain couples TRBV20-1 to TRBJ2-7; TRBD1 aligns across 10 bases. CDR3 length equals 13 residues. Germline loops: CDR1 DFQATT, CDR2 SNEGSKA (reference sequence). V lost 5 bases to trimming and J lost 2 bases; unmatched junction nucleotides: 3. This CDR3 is CSASGTGAYEQYF. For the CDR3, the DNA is TGCAGTGCTTCCGGGACAGGGGCCTACGAGCAGTACTTC.

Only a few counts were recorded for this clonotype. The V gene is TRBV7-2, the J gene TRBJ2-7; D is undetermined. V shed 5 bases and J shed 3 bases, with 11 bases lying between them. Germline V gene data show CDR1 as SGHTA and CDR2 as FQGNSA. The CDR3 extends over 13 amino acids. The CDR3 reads CASSLRTIYEQYF. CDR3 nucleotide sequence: TGTGCCAGCAGCCTACGTACTATCTACGAGCAGTACTTC.

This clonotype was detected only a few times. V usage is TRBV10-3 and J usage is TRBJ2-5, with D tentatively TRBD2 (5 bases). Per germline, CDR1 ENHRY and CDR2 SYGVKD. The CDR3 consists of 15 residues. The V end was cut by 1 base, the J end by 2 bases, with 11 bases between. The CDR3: CAISEWVSVQETQYF. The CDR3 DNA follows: TGTGCCATCAGTGAGTGGGTTAGCGTACAAGAGACCCAGTACTTC.

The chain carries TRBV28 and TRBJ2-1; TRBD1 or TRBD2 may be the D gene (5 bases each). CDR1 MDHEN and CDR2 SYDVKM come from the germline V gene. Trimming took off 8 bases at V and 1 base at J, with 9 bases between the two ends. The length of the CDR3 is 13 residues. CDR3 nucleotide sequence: TGTGCCAGCTCCTGGGGGTCCTACAATGAGCAGTTCTTC. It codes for CASSWGSYNEQFF.

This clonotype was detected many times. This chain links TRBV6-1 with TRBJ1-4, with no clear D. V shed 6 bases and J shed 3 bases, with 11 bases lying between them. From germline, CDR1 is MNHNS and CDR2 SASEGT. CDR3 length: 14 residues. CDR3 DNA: TGTGCCAGCAGAGCCCCCGGGCCTAATGAAAAACTGTTTTTT. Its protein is CASRAPGPNEKLFF.

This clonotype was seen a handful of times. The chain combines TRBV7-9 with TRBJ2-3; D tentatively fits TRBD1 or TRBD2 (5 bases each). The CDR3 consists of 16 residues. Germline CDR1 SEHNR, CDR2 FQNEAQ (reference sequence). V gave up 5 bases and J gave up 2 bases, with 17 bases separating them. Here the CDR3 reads CASSRRPGTFTDTQYF. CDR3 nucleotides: TGTGCCAGCAGCCGACGTCCCGGGACCTTCACAGATACGCAGTATTTT.